This T cell receptor (beta chain) was observed in a study of shared clonotypes between healthy human individuals. Some clones are missing from TCRdb's copy, which holds only in-frame ones; the method was immunoSEQ multiplex PCR. The table has approximately 2.3 million clones, approximately 95% seen once; the top ten hold around 0.4%. This clone was found once. J was trimmed by 6 bases and V by 1 base; bases with no gene match: 6. CDR3 size: 17 residues. CDR1 LGHNA and CDR2 YNFKEQ come from the germline V gene. The chain recombines TRBV4-2 with TRBJ2-3, with 14 bases matching TRBD2. The TCR originated in a man aged 18-30 years in good health. Some clones in this sample may be carry-over from other donors' samples. The specimen was naive CD4+ T cells from PBMCs. Subset indicated: CD45RA+ positively selected. Written as DNA, the CDR3 is TGTGCCAGCAGCCAAGGCCGACTAGCGGGAGGGTCGGATACGCAGTATTTT. Amino acid sequence: CASSQGRLAGGSDTQYF.